This section outlines one TCR beta chain sequence together with its context. The CDR3 has 17 amino acids. CDR1 and CDR2 from the germline V gene are SEHNR and FQNEAQ (reference sequence). The ends lost 1 base at V and 7 bases at J; junction bases unmatched: 11. The sample comes from a study of blood T cell repertoires in COVID-19. Study information: There were acute and convalescent COVID-19 samples, and they came from the United States, Italy and Spain.

The study recruited people aged roughly 18 to 100 years across approximately 25 US areas. Sequenced by immunoSEQ multiplex PCR; TCRdb stores in-frame clones only, minus some. The sample contains some 250,000 clones, approximately 85% of which appear only once. The sequenced sample consisted of PBMCs or T cells enriched from blood (not recorded which). The J gene is TRBJ1-4, the V gene TRBV7-9, with 8 positions matching TRBD1. This TCR was recovered from a woman aged 45-59 years who had recovered from COVID-19. The CDR3, as DNA: TGTGCCAGCAGCTTAGGAGGGACCGGACAGGGCGGTGAAAAACTGTTTTTT. As protein: CASSLGGTGQGGEKLFF.